This TCR beta chain was recorded in a study of blood T cell repertoires in COVID-19. Study details: Both acute and convalescent COVID-19 samples were obtained from the United States, Italy and Spain.

Germline V gene data show CDR1 as SGHTA and CDR2 as FQGNSA. Trimming removed 1 base from V and 3 bases from J; junction bases left unmatched: 2. There are 15 residues in the CDR3. TCRdb's copy holds only in-frame clones and misses some; the assay was immunoSEQ multiplex PCR. The sample has under 300,000 clones, approximately 90% seen once. V usage is TRBV7-2 and J usage is TRBJ2-7; 11 nucleotides align to TRBD2. Sequencing input: peripheral blood. The receptor comes from a woman aged 35 to 49 who had recovered from COVID-19. The CDR3 coding sequence is TGTGCCAGCAGCTTAGGGACTAGCGGGTTCTACGAGCAGTACTTC. Translation gives CASSLGTSGFYEQYF.